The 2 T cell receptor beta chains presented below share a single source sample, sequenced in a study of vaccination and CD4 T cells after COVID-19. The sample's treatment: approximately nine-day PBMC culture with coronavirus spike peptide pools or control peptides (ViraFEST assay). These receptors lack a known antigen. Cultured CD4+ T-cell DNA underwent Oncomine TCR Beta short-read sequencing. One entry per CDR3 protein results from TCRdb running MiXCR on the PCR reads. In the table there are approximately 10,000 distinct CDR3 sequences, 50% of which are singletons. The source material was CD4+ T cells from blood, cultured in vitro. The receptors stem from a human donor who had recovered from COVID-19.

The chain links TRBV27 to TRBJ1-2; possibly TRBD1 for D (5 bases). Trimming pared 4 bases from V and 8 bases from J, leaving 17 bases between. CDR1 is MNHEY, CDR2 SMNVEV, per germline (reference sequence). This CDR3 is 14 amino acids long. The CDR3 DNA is TGTGCCAGCAGTTCATCAACAGGCTCGGGGGGCTACACCTTC. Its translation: CASSSSTGSGGYTF.

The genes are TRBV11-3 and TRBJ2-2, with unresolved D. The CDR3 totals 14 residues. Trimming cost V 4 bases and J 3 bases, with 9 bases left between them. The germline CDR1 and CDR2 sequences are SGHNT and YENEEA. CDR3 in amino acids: CASSSLGHTGELFF. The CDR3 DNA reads TGTGCCAGCAGCTCCCTAGGACACACCGGGGAGCTGTTTTTT.